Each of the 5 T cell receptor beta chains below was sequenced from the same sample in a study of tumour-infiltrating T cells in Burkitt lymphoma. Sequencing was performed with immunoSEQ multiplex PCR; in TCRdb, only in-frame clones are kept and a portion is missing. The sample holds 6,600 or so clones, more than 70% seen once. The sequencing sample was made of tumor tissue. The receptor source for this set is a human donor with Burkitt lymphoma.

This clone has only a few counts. This CDR3 is CAWSVRRQLNTEAFF. The CDR3 nucleotides are TGTGCCTGGAGTGTACGGCGACAGTTGAACACTGAAGCTTTCTTT. The genes are TRBV30 and TRBJ1-1; possible D gene TRBD1, 5 bases. V lost 0 bases, J lost 0 bases, and 11 bases lay in between. Germline V CDR1 and CDR2: GTSNPN, SVGIG (reference sequence). The CDR3 sequence is 15 residues long.

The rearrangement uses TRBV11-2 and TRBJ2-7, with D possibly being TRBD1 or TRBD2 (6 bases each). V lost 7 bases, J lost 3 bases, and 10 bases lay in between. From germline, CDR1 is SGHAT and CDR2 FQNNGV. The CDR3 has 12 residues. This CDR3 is CASIGGYYEQYF. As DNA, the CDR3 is TGTGCCAGCATCGGGGGCTACTACGAGCAGTACTTC.

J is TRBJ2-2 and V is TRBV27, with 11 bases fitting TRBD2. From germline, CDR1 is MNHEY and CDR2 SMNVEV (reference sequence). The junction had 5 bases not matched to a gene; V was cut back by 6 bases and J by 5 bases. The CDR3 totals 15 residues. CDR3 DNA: TGTGCCAGCAGAATTGGGACTAGCGGAACCGGGGAGCTGTTTTTT. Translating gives CASRIGTSGTGELFF.

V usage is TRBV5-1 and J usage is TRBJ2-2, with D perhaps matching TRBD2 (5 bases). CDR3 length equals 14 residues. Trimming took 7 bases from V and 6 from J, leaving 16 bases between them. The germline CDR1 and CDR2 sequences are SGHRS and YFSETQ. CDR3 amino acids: CASAPPSPAGELFF. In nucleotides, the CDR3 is TGCGCCAGCGCCCCTCCTAGCCCCGCCGGGGAGCTGTTTTTT. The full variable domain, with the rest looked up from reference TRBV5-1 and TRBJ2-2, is KAGVTQTPRYLIKTRGQQVTLSCSPISGHRSVSWYQQTPGQGLQFLFEYFSETQRNKGNFPGRFSGRQFSNSRSEMNVSTLELGDSALYLCASAPPSPAGELFFGEGSRLTVL.

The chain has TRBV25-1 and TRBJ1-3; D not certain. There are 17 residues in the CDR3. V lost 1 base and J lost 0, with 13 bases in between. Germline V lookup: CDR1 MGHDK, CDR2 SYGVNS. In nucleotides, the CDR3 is TGTGCCAGCAGTGAATTTAGGAACAGTTACTCTGGAAACACCATATATTTT. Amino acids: CASSEFRNSYSGNTIYF.